This is a list of T cell receptor beta chains from one sample in a study of blood T cell repertoires in COVID-19. TCRdb's table, derived via immunoSEQ multiplex PCR, lists solely in-frame clones and lacks some. The sample lists 210,000 or so clones, 87% occurring once. Source material: PBMCs or T cells enriched from blood (not recorded which). These receptor sequences come from a man younger than 45 who had recovered from COVID-19. CDR3s include the opening cysteine and the closing phenylalanine or tryptophan. The D gene is left open where the match is weak. Size is stated for part of the rows, as once, few or many counts, or as a class when the clone is expanded.

cdr3_aa: CASSSTGGVGYTF; cdr3_nt: TGTGCCAGCAGTTCAACAGGGGGCGTTGGCTACACCTTC; clone_size: NA; d_call: TRBD1; v_call: TRBV27; j_call: TRBJ1-2
cdr3_aa: CATSDPRTGKGYGYTF; cdr3_nt: TGTGCCACCAGTGATCCAAGGACAGGGAAGGGCTATGGCTACACCTTC; clone_size: NA; d_call: TRBD1; v_call: TRBV24-1; j_call: TRBJ1-2
cdr3_aa: CASSPGLVYEQYF; cdr3_nt: TGTGCCAGCTCACCCGGTCTAGTCTACGAGCAGTACTTC; clone_size: NA; d_call: NA; v_call: TRBV18; j_call: TRBJ2-7
cdr3_aa: CASGTGPMNTEAFF; cdr3_nt: TGCGCCAGCGGGACAGGGCCCATGAACACTGAAGCTTTCTTT; clone_size: NA; d_call: TRBD1; v_call: TRBV5-1; j_call: TRBJ1-1
cdr3_aa: CASSQVSGIHEQYF; cdr3_nt: TGTGCCAGCAGCCAAGTCTCGGGGATCCACGAGCAGTACTTC; clone_size: NA; d_call: NA; v_call: TRBV4-2; j_call: TRBJ2-7
cdr3_aa: CAIAGTGYGYTF; cdr3_nt: TGTGCCATCGCCGGGACAGGCTATGGCTACACCTTC; clone_size: NA; d_call: TRBD1; v_call: TRBV10-3; j_call: TRBJ1-2
cdr3_aa: CASNLPGQGNTEAFF; cdr3_nt: TGTGCCAGCAACCTACCGGGACAGGGGAACACTGAAGCTTTCTTT; clone_size: NA; d_call: TRBD1; v_call: TRBV28; j_call: TRBJ1-1
cdr3_aa: CASRGDSALHF; cdr3_nt: TGTGCCAGCAGGGGCGATTCGGCCCTCCACTTT; clone_size: NA; d_call: NA; v_call: TRBV28; j_call: TRBJ1-6
cdr3_aa: CASTIGTNSNQPQHF; cdr3_nt: TGTGCCAGCACCATAGGGACAAATAGCAATCAGCCCCAGCATTTT; clone_size: NA; d_call: NA; v_call: TRBV2; j_call: TRBJ1-5
cdr3_aa: CASSLGGVLVYGYTF; cdr3_nt: TGTGCCAGCAGCTTAGGGGGGGTTTTGGTCTATGGCTACACCTTC; clone_size: NA; d_call: NA; v_call: TRBV7-2; j_call: TRBJ1-2
cdr3_aa: CASSLGGQVNSYEQYF; cdr3_nt: TGTGCCAGCAGCCTAGGGGGACAGGTGAACTCCTACGAGCAGTACTTC; clone_size: NA; d_call: TRBD1; v_call: TRBV28; j_call: TRBJ2-7
cdr3_aa: CASRLTGSYNSPLHF; cdr3_nt: TGTGCCAGCAGGTTGACAGGGTCCTATAATTCACCCCTCCACTTT; clone_size: NA; d_call: TRBD1; v_call: TRBV28; j_call: TRBJ1-6
cdr3_aa: CASSQDLAGGRYEQYF; cdr3_nt: TGTGCCAGCAGCCAAGATCTAGCGGGAGGGCGCTACGAGCAGTACTTC; clone_size: once; d_call: TRBD2; v_call: TRBV4-2; j_call: TRBJ2-7
cdr3_aa: CASSLASPHSPGNTIYF; cdr3_nt: TGCGCCAGCAGCTTGGCGTCCCCGCACTCACCTGGAAACACCATATATTTT; clone_size: NA; d_call: NA; v_call: TRBV5-1; j_call: TRBJ1-3
cdr3_aa: CASSGTVPGELFF; cdr3_nt: TGTGCCAGTAGCGGGACAGTTCCCGGGGAGCTGTTTTTT; clone_size: NA; d_call: TRBD1; v_call: TRBV19; j_call: TRBJ2-2
cdr3_aa: CASSKGRNEQFF; cdr3_nt: TGTGCCAGCAGCAAAGGCCGGAATGAGCAGTTCTTC; clone_size: NA; d_call: NA; v_call: TRBV21-1; j_call: TRBJ2-1
cdr3_aa: CASSLGTGSNEKLFF; cdr3_nt: TGCGCCAGCAGCTTGGGGACAGGGAGTAATGAAAAACTGTTTTTT; clone_size: NA; d_call: TRBD1; v_call: TRBV5-1; j_call: TRBJ1-4
cdr3_aa: CASSFERHAFF; cdr3_nt: TGTGCCAGCAGTTTTGAAAGACACGCTTTCTTT; clone_size: NA; d_call: NA; v_call: TRBV28; j_call: TRBJ1-1
cdr3_aa: CASSLTGVNYGYTF; cdr3_nt: TGTGCCAGCAGCTTGACAGGGGTAAACTATGGCTACACCTTC; clone_size: NA; d_call: TRBD1; v_call: TRBV5-6; j_call: TRBJ1-2
cdr3_aa: CASSPGTQQETQYF; cdr3_nt: TGTGCCAGCAGCCCCGGGACTCAACAAGAGACCCAGTACTTC; clone_size: NA; d_call: NA; v_call: TRBV7-9; j_call: TRBJ2-5
cdr3_aa: CASSLASGGGADTQYF; cdr3_nt: TGTGCCAGCAGCTTGGCTAGCGGGGGAGGGGCAGATACGCAGTATTTT; clone_size: NA; d_call: TRBD2; v_call: TRBV7-2; j_call: TRBJ2-3
cdr3_aa: CASRSPRGPFNQPQHF; cdr3_nt: TGTGCCAGCAGATCTCCCAGGGGGCCCTTCAATCAGCCCCAGCATTTT; clone_size: NA; d_call: TRBD1; v_call: TRBV28; j_call: TRBJ1-5
cdr3_aa: CASSEAWRGNIQYF; cdr3_nt: TGTGCCAGCAGCGAGGCCTGGAGGGGAAACATTCAGTACTTC; clone_size: NA; d_call: NA; v_call: TRBV9; j_call: TRBJ2-4
cdr3_aa: CAWSRNVGYTF; cdr3_nt: TGTGCCTGGAGCAGAAATGTGGGCTACACCTTC; clone_size: NA; d_call: NA; v_call: TRBV30; j_call: TRBJ1-2